The TCR beta chain under discussion was sequenced for a study of neoadjuvant anti-PD-1 for oral cavity cancer. Study summary: Nivolumab at 3 mg/kg was mostly given biweekly, three to four doses, pre-surgery.

Patients had HPV-negative, locally advanced oral cavity squamous cell carcinoma. The method was immunoSEQ multiplex PCR; TCRdb's version includes in-frame clones alone and lacks a portion of them. Here the sample spans some 66,000 clones, more than 70% being singletons. CDR3 length: 16 amino acids. J lost 3 bases, V lost 3 bases, and 6 bases had no gene match. Germline V gives CDR1 SEHNR, CDR2 FQNEAQ (reference sequence). A word on this clone: Its antigen is currently unknown.

Findings of the study overall: With a few patients per group, TCR findings need larger cohorts. Treg/Th17 ratio rose with pretreatment blood and fell with post-treatment tumor TCRbeta clonality.

The material was PBMCs, obtained before nivolumab (anti-PD-1) treatment. The chain is built from TRBV7-9 and TRBJ1-2; 11 bases align to TRBD1. The clonotype comes from a person aged 40-85 years with oral cavity squamous cell carcinoma. As DNA, the CDR3 is TGTGCCAGCAGCTTTTCCGGGACAGGGGGAGACTATGGCTACACCTTC. Translation gives CASSFSGTGGDYGYTF.